This TCR beta chain was identified during a study of blood T cells in healthy people across ages (dated by TCRdb to the mid-2010s). About the study as a whole: In model experiments, roughly one uniquely barcoded TCR beta cDNA molecule per two T cells was captured by template switching. Using deep sequencing normalized with unique cDNA molecular identifiers, the study measured how TCR beta repertoire diversity changes with age. The donors were split into four age groups: young (average 16 years), middle-aged (39), aged (roughly 65) and long-lived (roughly 77). To avoid experimental bias, donors of different ages were distributed randomly across sequencing lanes. The study analyzed two additional independent replicas of 1 million unique cDNA reads from the same blood draw for two donors, one aged 18 to 29 and one aged 80 or older. The investigation overall reported the following: Compared with the aged group, the long-lived group had more naive CD4+ T cells, fewer expanded clones and increased TCR diversity, a pattern suggesting age selection. Estimates of total diversity from one million sequenced T cells were regarded as lower bounds and underestimates. Since profiling was done on bulk unsorted PBMCs, naive and antigen-experienced compartments could not be conclusively compared. A strong correlation was found between observed TCR beta diversity and the percentage of naive T cells measured by flow cytometry. Donor CMV infection status was unknown, potentially confounding age-related changes in expanded clonotypes. Observed TCR beta diversity per million T cells fell roughly linearly with age, and a significant reduction was already apparent by age approximately 40.

The library relied on 5' RACE. The instrument was an Illumina HiSeq 2500. A second PCR of roughly 7 to 11 cycles was run with a J-beta primer mix and a sample-barcoded 5' primer. A unique molecular identifier was introduced onto each TCR beta cDNA molecule by a template-switch 5' adaptor carrying 12 random nucleotides. Each sample yielded at least 2.5 million CDR3-containing paired-end reads. First-strand cDNA synthesis was performed from all RNA using the Mint cDNA synthesis kit, with priming by a TRBC-specific oligonucleotide. Following uracil-DNA glycosylase treatment, all cDNA underwent a first 18-cycle PCR with the universal primers M1SS and BC2_uni_R. Processing in the source paper ran as follows. For normalization, 1 million high-quality reads, each with a distinct molecular identifier, were randomly selected from each sample. Instead of being binned into consensus sequences, reads with shared molecular identifiers were discarded. CDR3 identification, clonotype clustering and error correction used MiTCR with a Q25 quality threshold and the strictest error-elimination algorithm. Lower-bound total TCR beta diversity was estimated with a nonparametric unseen species model using Euler transformation. TCRdb redid the processing of the public reads, applying fastp at Q25 and MiXCR, and retained in-frame beta chains. Every distinct CDR3 protein forms one entry, paired with its most common genes and DNA. The authors' filters were not applied to this entry. The sample table holds 1,300,000 or so distinct CDR3 sequences, of which roughly 64% were seen once. The ten largest clonotypes hold roughly 6.3% of the sample.

Donors were 40 or so systemically healthy Caucasian individuals from Russia aged about 6 to 100 years. Ten milliliters of peripheral blood were drawn from each donor into EDTA-treated Vacutainer tubes. PBMCs were isolated by Ficoll-Paque density-gradient centrifugation, with at least 6.5 million obtained per sample. Total RNA, at least 6 micrograms per sample, was extracted from PBMCs with Trizol reagent. Naive CD45RAhigh/CD27high T cell percentages were measured by flow cytometry on a PBMC aliquot from every donor. As encoded in the germline V gene (reference sequence), CDR1 is DFQATT while CDR2 is SNEGSKA. The junction shows trimming of 5 bases on V and 6 bases on J, plus 17 bases between the germline ends. The cysteine opens and the phenylalanine closes a CDR3 of 15 amino acids. Just the 45-base CDR3 DNA is kept, in frame starting at base 1. On this clonotype itself: This receptor's antigen is unknown. Per-base quality was not reported, and no clone a single base away is much larger than it.

The chain uses TRBV20-1 and TRBJ1-6; a tentative D match to TRBD1 spans 5 bases. The sequence derives from a young man in good health. Sequencing used blood. CDR3 reads: CSAGTTLLTNSPLHF. At the DNA level, the sequence is TGCAGTGCTGGGACCACTCTCTTAACTAATTCACCCCTCCACTTT.